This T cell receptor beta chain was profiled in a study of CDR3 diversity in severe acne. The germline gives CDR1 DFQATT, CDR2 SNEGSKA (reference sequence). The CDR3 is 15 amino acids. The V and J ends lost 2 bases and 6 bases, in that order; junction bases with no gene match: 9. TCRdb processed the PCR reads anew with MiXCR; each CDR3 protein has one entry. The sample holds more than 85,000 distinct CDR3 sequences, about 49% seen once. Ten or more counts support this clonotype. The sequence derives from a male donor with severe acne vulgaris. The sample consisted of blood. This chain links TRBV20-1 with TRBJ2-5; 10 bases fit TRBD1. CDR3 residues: CSARLFGTGDKTQYF. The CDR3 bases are TGCAGTGCTAGACTATTCGGGACAGGGGATAAGACCCAGTACTTC.